These 26 T cell receptor beta chains were all obtained from the same sample, sequenced in a study of technical replicates of blood from a handful of donors. TCRdb's copy holds only in-frame clones and misses some; the assay was immunoSEQ multiplex PCR. This table has fewer than 100,000 clones, nearly 98% appearing once. The sample was T cells isolated from PBMCs. Receptor source: a human donor in good health.

J is TRBJ1-2 and V is TRBV7-2; tentative D call: TRBD1 (5 bases). Germline lookup yields CDR1 SGHTA and CDR2 FQGNSA. There are 15 residues in the CDR3. V gave up 5 bases and J gave up 4 bases, with 17 bases separating them. The CDR3 is CASSLRDRELYGYTF. The CDR3 region has the DNA TGTGCCAGCAGCCTGCGAGACAGAGAACTCTATGGCTACACCTTC.

Here the CDR3 reads CASSFTRDRGITEAFF. Written as DNA, the CDR3 is TGTGCCAGTAGTTTCACCCGGGACAGGGGTATCACTGAAGCTTTCTTT. This chain connects TRBV19 to TRBJ1-1; the match to TRBD1 covers 10 bases. V trimming: 5 bases; J trimming: 4 bases; junction bases outside the gene matches: 10. CDR3 size: 16 residues. CDR1 and CDR2 from the germline V gene are LNHDA and SQIVND (reference sequence).

This clone was observed once. The rearrangement links TRBV11-3 to TRBJ2-7; 8 bases fit TRBD2. Germline CDR1 reads SGHNT; CDR2 reads YENEEA. The CDR3 is made up of 16 amino acids. The V and J ends lost 2 bases and 4 bases, in that order; junction bases with no gene match: 10. CDR3 DNA: TGTGCCAGCAGCTTATCGATCGGGGGGGGACGATACGAGCAGTACTTC. Its protein is CASSLSIGGGRYEQYF.

V usage is TRBV6-6 and J usage is TRBJ2-2; D gene unclear. The CDR3 sequence is 13 residues long. Germline-derived CDR1 and CDR2 are MNHNY and SVGAGI (reference sequence). V was pared by 2 bases and J by 4 bases, with 5 bases between. Here the CDR3 DNA reads TGTGCCAGCAGTTACCCAGGCACCGGGGAGCTGTTTTTT. Its protein is CASSYPGTGELFF.

The V call is TRBV5-1, the J call TRBJ2-5; 7 bases align to TRBD1. V lost 4 bases to trimming and J lost 4 bases; unmatched junction nucleotides: 7. Germline CDR1 reads SGHRS; CDR2 reads YFSETQ. This CDR3 spans 14 amino acids. In DNA, the CDR3 is TGCGCCAGCAGCAAGACAGGGTGGGGAGAGACCCAGTACTTC. This codes for CASSKTGWGETQYF.

The V gene is TRBV14, the J gene TRBJ2-7, with D possibly being TRBD2 (5 bases). V was trimmed by 1 base and J by 0 bases, leaving 10 bases between them. The CDR3 has 15 residues. Germline V gene data show CDR1 as SGHDN and CDR2 as FVKESK. The CDR3 sequence is CASSQGGNPSYEQYF. The CDR3 bases are TGTGCCAGCAGCCAAGGAGGGAACCCCTCCTACGAGCAGTACTTC.

This sequence joins TRBV5-1 and TRBJ2-7; 12 bases map to TRBD2. Germline V gives CDR1 SGHRS, CDR2 YFSETQ. Germline trimming cut 4 bases from V and 0 bases from J; bases unmatched to any gene: 8. This CDR3 has 17 residues. CDR3 loop: CASSLGTSGFGSYEQYF. CDR3 in DNA: TGCGCCAGCAGCCTAGGGACTAGCGGGTTCGGCTCCTACGAGCAGTACTTC.

V is TRBV18 and J is TRBJ1-1, with D possibly TRBD1 on 5 matching bases. CDR3 length: 17 residues. In germline, CDR1 is KGHSH, CDR2 LQKENI. The ends were cut back, 3 bases at V and 0 bases at J, with 17 bases in the middle. DNA of the CDR3: TGTGCCAGCTCACCGACAGAGAGAATCCTCCTGAACACTGAAGCTTTCTTT. This encodes CASSPTERILLNTEAFF.

This clone was seen a single time. This chain joins TRBV7-8 and TRBJ2-1; D possibly corresponds to TRBD2 (5 bases). The CDR3 spans 12 residues. The V and J ends lost 5 bases and 7 bases respectively, with 9 bases between them. Germline V lookup: CDR1 SGHVS, CDR2 FQNEAQ. The CDR3 reads CASSTSANEQFF. The DNA of the CDR3 is TGTGCCAGCAGCACTAGTGCGAATGAGCAGTTCTTC.

This chain joins TRBV19 and TRBJ2-5, with a possible D match to TRBD2 (7 bases). CDR3 length: 16 residues. The germline CDR1 and CDR2 sequences are LNHDA and SQIVND (reference sequence). V lost 4 bases to trimming and J lost 2 bases, with 17 bases between them. In nucleotides, the CDR3 is TGTGCCAGTAGTAAGGGGGGGGTACCATTACAAGAGACCCAGTACTTC. Translating gives CASSKGGVPLQETQYF.

The V call is TRBV7-9, the J call TRBJ2-7, with TRBD2 as a possible D gene (5 bases). The length of the CDR3 is 13 residues. Germline CDR1 and CDR2: SEHNR and FQNEAQ (reference sequence). The V gene lost 0 bases and the J gene lost 7 bases, with 10 bases spanning the gap. CDR3 region: CASSLAGGPEQYF. CDR3 in DNA: TGTGCCAGCAGCTTAGCCGGCGGGCCGGAGCAGTACTTC.

This clone was detected once. The J gene is TRBJ2-7, the V gene TRBV4-3; D unclear. Germline loops: CDR1 LGHNA, CDR2 YSLEER. V was trimmed by 0 bases and J by 3 bases, leaving 6 bases between them. The CDR3 length is 13 residues. In DNA form, the CDR3 reads TGCGCCAGCAGCCAAGAGGCCTTCTACGAGCAGTACTTC. Protein sequence: CASSQEAFYEQYF.

This clone was detected a few times. This sequence joins TRBV9 and TRBJ1-1, with D possibly matching TRBD1 (5 bases). The CDR3 has 14 residues. Germline CDR1 reads SGDLS; CDR2 reads YYNGEE. Trimming removed 4 bases from V and 1 base from J, with 11 bases in between. This CDR3 reads CASSPHGGNTEAFF. CDR3 nucleotides: TGTGCCAGCAGCCCCCACGGGGGGAACACTGAAGCTTTCTTT.

The genes are TRBV7-8 and TRBJ1-5; D uncertain. This CDR3 spans 14 amino acids. V shed 2 bases and J shed 2 bases, with 7 bases lying between them. Germline V CDR1 and CDR2: SGHVS, FQNEAQ. The CDR3 nucleotides are TGTGCCAGCAGCTTACTCGGGGGCAATCAGCCCCAGCATTTT. Amino acid sequence: CASSLLGGNQPQHF.

V is TRBV7-9 and J is TRBJ2-1; maybe TRBD2 (6 bases). Trimming stripped 5 bases from V and 5 bases from J, with 19 bases between. Looked up from germline, CDR1 is SEHNR and CDR2 is FQNEAQ (reference sequence). The CDR3 runs to 16 residues. CDR3: CASSDPTGAGNNEQFF. The CDR3 region has the DNA TGTGCCAGCAGCGACCCCACGGGAGCTGGCAACAATGAGCAGTTCTTC.

The chain carries TRBV12-1 and TRBJ2-3; the table's D call TRBD2 went unverified against the DNA. TRBV12-1 is designated a pseudogene. The CDR3 covers 15 residues. The DNA for the CDR3 is TGTGCCAGCAGCTTTAGCGGGAGCGCTGGGGATACGCAGTATTTT. Encoded protein: CASSFSGSAGDTQYF.

The V call is TRBV7-9, the J call TRBJ2-1; TRBD1 might be the D (5 bases). Germline-derived CDR1 and CDR2 are SEHNR and FQNEAQ (reference sequence). This CDR3 has 12 amino acids. The V end lost 5 bases, the J end lost 3 bases, and 5 bases lay between the germline ends. The CDR3 DNA follows: TGTGCCAGCAGCGACAGCTACAATGAGCAGTTCTTC. Protein sequence: CASSDSYNEQFF.

The chain uses TRBV4-2 and TRBJ2-5, with TRBD2 as a possible D gene (6 bases). CDR1 LGHNA and CDR2 YNFKEQ come from the germline V gene. V was pared by 0 bases and J by 7 bases, with 21 bases between. CDR3 size: 17 residues. The CDR3 protein is CASSQDGPGDPPGTQYF. CDR3 coding DNA: TGTGCCAGCAGCCAAGATGGGCCGGGAGACCCTCCGGGGACCCAGTACTTC.

This chain uses TRBV11-2 with TRBJ2-1, with TRBD2 matching over 12 bases. The CDR3 is 16 residues long. Germline loops: CDR1 SGHAT, CDR2 FQNNGV. The V segment lost 2 bases and the J segment 7 bases; nucleotides outside the gene matches: 6. The CDR3 coding sequence is TGTGCCAGCAGCTTAACGCTAGCGGGAGGGGCAAATGAGCAGTTCTTC. The encoded protein is CASSLTLAGGANEQFF.

The V and J genes are TRBV5-6 and TRBJ2-7, with 7 bases lining up with TRBD1. The trim removed 0 bases at V and 4 bases at J, leaving 4 bases unmatched. The germline V gene encodes CDR1 SGHDT and CDR2 YYEEEE. CDR3 length equals 14 residues. The CDR3 is CASSLGDSIYEQYF. The CDR3 DNA sequence: TGTGCCAGCAGCTTGGGGGACAGCATTTACGAGCAGTACTTC.

This chain links TRBV5-1 with TRBJ2-1, with 7 bases lining up with TRBD2. The V and J ends lost 0 bases and 4 bases, in that order; junction bases with no gene match: 7. Germline V gene data show CDR1 as SGHRS and CDR2 as YFSETQ. The CDR3 loop spans 16 amino acids. The CDR3 reads CASSLAGTTNYNEQFF. Here the CDR3 DNA reads TGCGCCAGCAGCTTGGCCGGGACTACCAATTACAATGAGCAGTTCTTC. Combining the CDR3 with reference TRBV5-1 and TRBJ2-1 gives the whole variable domain KAGVTQTPRYLIKTRGQQVTLSCSPISGHRSVSWYQQTPGQGLQFLFEYFSETQRNKGNFPGRFSGRQFSNSRSEMNVSTLELGDSALYLCASSLAGTTNYNEQFFGPGTRLTVL.

The chain uses TRBV4-3 and TRBJ1-3; TRBD1 matches at 7 bases. In germline, CDR1 is LGHNA, CDR2 YSLEER. This CDR3 comprises 17 residues. V shed 4 bases and J 1 base; nucleotides not matched to a gene: 10. The CDR3 DNA reads as TGCGCCAGCAGCCTAGTCGTGAAGGGGGCTTCTGGAAACACCATATATTTT. This sequence encodes CASSLVVKGASGNTIYF.

J is TRBJ2-1 and V is TRBV6-5; no firm D call. Per the germline V gene, CDR1 is MNHEY and CDR2 is SVGAGI. This CDR3 is built from 11 residues. Trimming left V 6 bases short and J 7 bases short, with 7 bases between. The CDR3 nucleotides read TGTGCCAGCAGAGTAGCTAATGAGCAGTTCTTC. It is translated as CASRVANEQFF.

The genes are TRBV27 and TRBJ1-3, with 7 bases lining up with TRBD1. The CDR3 consists of 15 residues. The V and J ends lost 5 bases and 2 bases, in that order; junction bases with no gene match: 6. Germline assignment: CDR1 MNHEY and CDR2 SMNVEV (reference sequence). The CDR3 reads CASSKQGFTGNTIYF. The CDR3 coding sequence is TGTGCCAGCAGTAAACAGGGGTTTACTGGAAACACCATATATTTT.

The sample holds one count of this clone. This chain connects TRBV27 to TRBJ1-1; D is unclear. Trimming took 5 bases from V and 0 from J, leaving 7 bases between them. Germline V gives CDR1 MNHEY, CDR2 SMNVEV (reference sequence). The CDR3 is 13 amino acids. In DNA, the CDR3 is TGTGCCAGCAGTCCTACAGTGAACACTGAAGCTTTCTTT. Translating it yields CASSPTVNTEAFF.

This sequence joins TRBV6-5 and TRBJ1-1; D is undetermined. The CDR3 has 13 amino acids. Germline V gene data show CDR1 as MNHEY and CDR2 as SVGAGI. V was cut by 5 bases and J by 1 base, with 8 bases left in between. The CDR3 region is CASSTVENTEAFF. The DNA for the CDR3 is TGTGCCAGCAGTACAGTGGAGAACACTGAAGCTTTCTTT.